Sequencing of this T cell receptor beta chain was carried out in a study of OX40 agonist ivuxolimab in advanced cancers. Study at large: Three dose-escalation patients had partial responses: one with hepatocellular carcinoma and two with cutaneous melanoma.

J lost 0 bases, V lost 4 bases, and 8 bases had no gene match. CDR1 and CDR2 (germline): SGHDT, YYEEEE. This CDR3 has 17 residues. This clone was observed a single time. Method: immunoSEQ multiplex PCR; TCRdb's copy keeps in-frame clones and lacks some. The table has about 67,000 clones, 91% seen once. The V gene is TRBV5-6, the J gene TRBJ2-2; 8 bases line up with TRBD1. This sequence originates from an adult with an advanced solid tumor such as melanoma, head and neck, liver or kidney cancer. The specimen was CD4+ or CD8+ T cells sorted from blood, collected in a trial of the OX40 agonist ivuxolimab. The CDR3: CASSSVQGVPNTGELFF. Here the CDR3 DNA reads TGTGCCAGCAGCAGCGTACAGGGGGTCCCGAACACCGGGGAGCTGTTTTTT. Drawing the rest from reference TRBV5-6 and TRBJ2-2, the complete variable domain is DAGVTQSPTHLIKTRGQQVTLRCSPKSGHDTVSWYQQALGQGPQFIFQYYEEEERQRGNFPDRFSGHQFPNYSSELNVNALLLGDSALYLCASSSVQGVPNTGELFFGEGSRLTVL.